This entry lists 7 T cell receptor beta chains sequenced from one sample in a study of lymphopenia after photon versus proton radiotherapy. TCRdb's table, derived via immunoSEQ multiplex PCR, lists solely in-frame clones and lacks some. The data show roughly 25,000 clones, over 80% seen once. The sequencing used peripheral blood, collected from a patient treated with photon-based radiotherapy. The receptors here all came from a man in his fifties with gastric cancer.

V is TRBV10-3 and J is TRBJ1-6; the match to TRBD1 covers 7 bases. In germline, CDR1 is ENHRY, CDR2 SYGVKD. V gave up 4 bases and J gave up 3 bases; unmatched junction bases: 3. The CDR3 runs to 15 residues. CDR3 nucleotide sequence: TGTGCCATCAGTGGGGGACAGATCTATAATTCACCCCTCCACTTT. Translated, it gives CAISGGQIYNSPLHF.

V usage is TRBV28 and J usage is TRBJ2-7; D may be TRBD2 (6 bases). With 7 bases removed from V and 1 base from J, the gap between germline ends came to 17 bases. This CDR3 is built from 15 residues. CDR1 MDHEN and CDR2 SYDVKM come from the germline V gene. The CDR3 DNA is TGTGCCAGCAATCGGGCAGGTCGGGGGTCCTACGAGCAGTACTTC. This gives the protein CASNRAGRGSYEQYF.

CDR3 amino acids: CASNPTTEAGELFF. DNA of the CDR3: TGTGCCAGCAACCCAACGACCGAGGCCGGGGAGCTGTTTTTT. V gene TRBV9 combines with J gene TRBJ2-2, with D uncertain. CDR3 length equals 14 residues. CDR1 is SGDLS, CDR2 YYNGEE, per germline. The V end was cut by 6 bases, the J end by 6 bases, with 15 bases between.

This chain uses TRBV10-3 with TRBJ2-2; TRBD2 agrees at 7 bases. The V gene end was trimmed by 7 bases and the J gene end by 1 base; junction bases not matched to a gene: 9. The germline V gene encodes CDR1 ENHRY and CDR2 SYGVKD. The CDR3 is made up of 16 amino acids. The CDR3: CAITREAGLNTGELFF. The CDR3 coding sequence is TGTGCCATCACCAGAGAAGCGGGGCTGAACACCGGGGAGCTGTTTTTT.

For the CDR3, the DNA is TGTGCCAGCAGCCGGCAATCAGCGTACGAGCAGTACGTC. Translating it yields CASSRQSAYEQYV. The chain has TRBV11-2 and TRBJ2-7, with no clear D. There are 13 residues in the CDR3. Trimming took off 5 bases at V and 4 bases at J, with 12 bases between the two ends. Germline V gene lookup returns CDR1 SGHAT and CDR2 FQNNGV.

This sequence joins TRBV25-1 and TRBJ2-2, with TRBD1 matching over 10 bases. The CDR3 contains 15 residues. The germline CDR1 and CDR2 sequences are MGHDK and SYGVNS. Trimming removed 5 bases from V and 4 bases from J; junction bases left unmatched: 4. The chain's CDR3 is CASSPRTGGTGELFF. For the CDR3, the DNA is TGTGCCAGCAGTCCGCGGACAGGGGGCACCGGGGAGCTGTTTTTT. The whole variable domain, remainder taken from reference TRBV25-1 and TRBJ2-2, is EADIYQTPRYLVIGTGKKITLECSQTMGHDKMYWYQQDPGMELHLIHYSYGVNSTEKGDLSSESTVSRIRTEHFPLTLESARPSHTSQYLCASSPRTGGTGELFFGEGSRLTVL.

The chain couples TRBV2 to TRBJ1-2; 8 nucleotides match TRBD1. Germline lookup yields CDR1 SNHLY and CDR2 FYNNEI. J gave up 4 bases and V 2 bases, and 3 bases lay outside the gene matches. The CDR3 loop spans 14 amino acids. The CDR3 region has the DNA TGTGCCAGCAGTGAAAACAGGGGGGGCTATGGCTACACCTTC. This encodes CASSENRGGYGYTF.